These 22 T cell receptor beta chains originate from one sample sequenced in a study of cytomegalovirus exposure and HLA in healthy donors. Primers included in the PCR were 60 Vbeta and 13 Jbeta primers. Sequencing was performed with immunoSEQ multiplex PCR; in TCRdb, only in-frame clones are kept and a portion is missing. The profile shows roughly 200,000 clones, around 82% of them singletons. Sequenced: PBMCs. These receptors all come from a man in his sixties in good health and CMV-seronegative.

This clone was counted between two and nine times. The chain links TRBV2 to TRBJ2-1; TRBD2 aligns across 13 bases. The length of the CDR3 is 16 residues. V dropped 9 bases and J dropped 2; count of bases not matched to a gene: 7. The germline CDR1 and CDR2 sequences are SNHLY and FYNNEI. This CDR3 reads CARSTGTSGTYNEQFF. CDR3 in DNA: TGTGCCAGGTCGACCGGGACTAGCGGGACCTACAATGAGCAGTTCTTC.

This rearrangement joins TRBV14 to TRBJ2-7; D may be TRBD1 (6 bases). The germline V gene has CDR1 SGHDN and CDR2 FVKESK. V lost 4 bases, J lost 3 bases, and 7 bases lay in between. The CDR3 extends over 12 amino acids. Written as DNA, the CDR3 is TGTGCCAGCAGCCGGACAGTCTACGAGCAGTACTTC. Encoded protein: CASSRTVYEQYF.

In this sample, this clone turned up a few times. The chain uses TRBV2 and TRBJ1-6; D is possibly TRBD1 (6 bases). The V end lost 6 bases, the J end lost 7 bases, and 13 bases lay between the germline ends. Germline-derived CDR1 and CDR2 are SNHLY and FYNNEI. The CDR3 covers 14 residues. DNA of the CDR3: TGTGCCAGCAGGACGGACAGCTCCAATTCACCCCTCCACTTT. As protein: CASRTDSSNSPLHF.

The sample holds a few counts of this clone. The CDR3 coding sequence is TGTGCCAGCAGTGAAGGACTAGCGGGAGTGAATGAGCAGTTCTTC. It translates to CASSEGLAGVNEQFF. The chain is built from TRBV6-1 and TRBJ2-1; 12 bases are shared with TRBD2. Germline values: CDR1 MNHNS, CDR2 SASEGT. J was trimmed by 7 bases and V by 1 base; bases with no gene match: 2. The CDR3 contains 15 residues.

The rearrangement links TRBV15 to TRBJ1-1, with D possibly matching TRBD1 (5 bases). V was trimmed by 0 bases and J by 2 bases, leaving 10 bases between them. CDR1 is LNHNV, CDR2 YYDKDF, per germline (reference sequence). CDR3 length: 15 amino acids. CDR3 in amino acids: CATSREADSNTEAFF. The CDR3 region has the DNA TGTGCCACCAGCAGAGAAGCCGACAGCAACACTGAAGCTTTCTTT.

V and J are TRBV5-1 and TRBJ2-7; the match to TRBD2 covers 8 bases. The CDR3 spans 15 residues. V was pared by 4 bases and J by 5 bases, with 11 bases of the junction left unmatched. The germline V gene has CDR1 SGHRS and CDR2 YFSETQ. CDR3 bases: TGCGCCAGCAGCCCCCGAAGGACTAGCATTGACGAGCAGTACTTC. It codes for CASSPRRTSIDEQYF.

The count of this clone is one. The chain employs TRBV10-3 and TRBJ1-3; 7 bases agree with TRBD1. Trimming at V came to 6 bases and at J to 2 bases, leaving 4 bases not matched to a gene. CDR1 ENHRY and CDR2 SYGVKD come from the germline V gene. The CDR3 extends over 14 amino acids. In DNA form, the CDR3 reads TGTGCCATCAGGCCGACAGGGACTGGAAACACCATATATTTT. Translation: CAIRPTGTGNTIYF.

The genes are TRBV27 and TRBJ2-3, with 7 bases identical to TRBD1. The V and J ends lost 5 bases and 4 bases, in that order; junction bases with no gene match: 6. The CDR3 is made up of 14 amino acids. Germline V gives CDR1 MNHEY, CDR2 SMNVEV (reference sequence). In DNA, the CDR3 is TGTGCCAGCAGTCCACGACAGGGTCCAGATACGCAGTATTTT. The encoded protein is CASSPRQGPDTQYF.

CDR3 coding DNA: TGTGCCAGCAGTGCCCGGGACTTAGGGGAGACCCAGTACTTC. Protein sequence: CASSARDLGETQYF. This chain connects TRBV27 to TRBJ2-5, with D tentatively TRBD2 (6 bases). CDR1 and CDR2 from the germline V gene are MNHEY and SMNVEV (reference sequence). V lost 5 bases to trimming and J lost 5 bases, with 15 bases between them. This CDR3 comprises 14 residues.

This clone was counted between two and nine times. The chain links TRBV5-1 to TRBJ1-4; 9 nucleotides align to TRBD1. Germline assignment: CDR1 SGHRS and CDR2 YFSETQ. Trimming cost V 2 bases and J 8 bases; bases outside gene matches: 4. The CDR3 runs to 14 residues. CDR3: CASSLQGAGEKLFF. CDR3 bases: TGCGCCAGCAGCTTACAGGGGGCGGGCGAAAAACTGTTTTTT.

This clone occurred a few times. The rearrangement uses TRBV7-9 and TRBJ2-7; 10 bases align to TRBD1. Germline CDR1 and CDR2: SEHNR and FQNEAQ (reference sequence). V shed 3 bases, J shed 0 bases, and the junction held 2 bases outside the gene matches. The CDR3 totals 15 residues. In nucleotides, the CDR3 is TGTGCCAGCAGCTTGGGGGACAGGGGCTCCTACGAGCAGTACTTC. Translation: CASSLGDRGSYEQYF.

V gene TRBV5-1 combines with J gene TRBJ1-1; the D gene is possibly TRBD1 (5 bases). Trimming took 3 bases from V and 6 from J, leaving 15 bases between them. The CDR3 sequence is 14 residues long. The V gene's germline CDR1 is SGHRS and CDR2 YFSETQ. CDR3 bases: TGCGCCAGCAGCTCCTCCAGGGATCAGGCTGAAGCTTTCTTT. Its translation is CASSSSRDQAEAFF.

The chain uses TRBV5-1 and TRBJ1-1; D may be TRBD1 (6 bases). Germline lookup yields CDR1 SGHRS and CDR2 YFSETQ. There are 14 residues in the CDR3. The V gene lost 0 bases and the J gene lost 1 base, with 7 bases spanning the gap. CDR3 sequence (DNA): TGCGCCAGCAGCTTGGGCAGGGGGAACACTGAAGCTTTCTTT. Protein product: CASSLGRGNTEAFF.

The chain employs TRBV28 and TRBJ1-2, with D hard to call. Germline loops: CDR1 MDHEN, CDR2 SYDVKM. CDR3 length equals 15 residues. Trimming took 3 bases from V and 5 from J, leaving 16 bases between them. The CDR3 loop is CASSFGQAVLYGYTF. The CDR3 nucleotides are TGTGCCAGCAGTTTTGGGCAGGCCGTCCTATATGGCTACACCTTC.

This clone appeared once. This rearrangement joins TRBV18 to TRBJ1-1; the match to TRBD1 covers 10 bases. Germline V gene data show CDR1 as KGHSH and CDR2 as LQKENI. The V gene end was trimmed by 1 base and the J gene end by 1 base; junction bases not matched to a gene: 12. The CDR3 has 19 residues. DNA of the CDR3: TGTGCCAGCTCACCACGAAGGGACAGGGGTGGGACTTCGAACACTGAAGCTTTCTTT. Protein sequence: CASSPRRDRGGTSNTEAFF. The full variable domain, rest sourced from reference TRBV18 and TRBJ1-1, is NAGVMQNPRHLVRRRGQEARLRCSPMKGHSHVYWYRQLPEEGLKFMVYLQKENIIDESGMPKERFSAEFPKEGPSILRIQQVVRGDSAAYFCASSPRRDRGGTSNTEAFFGQGTRLTVV.

This clone was recorded only once. This chain uses TRBV6-5 with TRBJ2-7; 7 nucleotides match TRBD2. V shed 1 base, J shed 2 bases, and the junction held 5 bases outside the gene matches. Germline CDR1 and CDR2: MNHEY and SVGAGI. The CDR3 is made up of 15 amino acids. The chain's CDR3 is CASSYWGGLTYEQYF. CDR3 sequence (DNA): TGTGCCAGCAGTTACTGGGGGGGACTCACCTACGAGCAGTACTTC.

The chain carries TRBV19 and TRBJ2-7, with D unclear. The CDR3 length is 12 residues. V was clipped by 5 bases and J by 4 bases, with 9 bases between them. Germline V gene data show CDR1 as LNHDA and CDR2 as SQIVND (reference sequence). The CDR3, as DNA: TGTGCCAGTAGTTCCCAGTCGTACGAGCAGTACTTC. Its protein product is CASSSQSYEQYF.

Written as DNA, the CDR3 is TGTGCCAGCACCGGAGGGGACACTGAAGCTTTCTTT. This encodes CASTGGDTEAFF. The J gene is TRBJ1-1, the V gene TRBV5-4; tentatively, D is TRBD1 (5 bases). This CDR3 spans 12 amino acids. The V gene's germline CDR1 is SGHNT and CDR2 YYREEE (reference sequence). Trimming took off 6 bases at V and 3 bases at J, with 9 bases between the two ends.

The chain carries TRBV2 and TRBJ2-2; D is undetermined. The germline V gene has CDR1 SNHLY and CDR2 FYNNEI. The germline V and J ends were trimmed by 7 bases and 2 bases, with 11 bases remaining between them. The length of the CDR3 is 14 residues. In DNA form, the CDR3 reads TGTGCCAGCACCGAGATTCCAAACACCGGGGAGCTGTTTTTT. It yields the protein CASTEIPNTGELFF.

This chain joins TRBV27 and TRBJ2-7; 7 bases fit TRBD1. The ends lost 4 bases at V and 0 bases at J; junction bases unmatched: 9. This CDR3 contains 16 residues. The germline gives CDR1 MNHEY, CDR2 SMNVEV (reference sequence). The CDR3 is CASSSPRDSRSYEQYF. In DNA form, the CDR3 reads TGTGCCAGCAGTTCACCAAGGGACAGCCGCTCCTACGAGCAGTACTTC.

The J gene is TRBJ2-1, the V gene TRBV9, with TRBD1 matching 10 bases. The germline gives CDR1 SGDLS, CDR2 YYNGEE. V lost 0 bases and J lost 9; bases outside the gene matches: 12. The length of the CDR3 is 17 residues. The DNA of the CDR3 is TGTGCCAGCAGCGTAGCTCCCCACGGGACAGGGGACACTGAGCAGTTCTTC. The encoded protein is CASSVAPHGTGDTEQFF.

The chain has TRBV25-1 and TRBJ2-7; the match to TRBD2 covers 7 bases. The V gene end was trimmed by 4 bases and the J gene end by 3 bases; junction bases not matched to a gene: 18. CDR1 is MGHDK, CDR2 SYGVNS, per germline. The CDR3 is made up of 18 amino acids. CDR3 DNA sequence: TGTGCCAGCAGTGTCGAGAGCCTAGCGGTCCCGAGGGTCTACGAGCAGTACTTC. It specifies CASSVESLAVPRVYEQYF.